The clone carrying this T cell receptor (beta chain) was detected only a few times. Antigen specificity is unknown. These data belong to a study of early T cells in non-severe SARS-CoV-2 infection. In the study overall: Sequencing used unsorted whole-blood bulk RNA, so chains lack pairing. Study results and limitations: Private and CD4 specificities were missed by VDJdb matching, which favored anti-spike CD8 responses.

Individual cDNA molecules received unique molecular identifiers. Using its own MiXCR run on the 5' RACE reads, TCRdb lists one record per CDR3 protein. The sample has about 67,000 distinct CDR3 sequences; 11% are singletons. What was sequenced was whole blood. This sequence was found in an adult who was a healthcare worker with PCR-confirmed SARS-CoV-2 infection or an uninfected control (not recorded which).

CDR3 loop: CASAPTGSEKLFF. The CDR3 region has the DNA TGTGCCAGCGCCCCGACAGGGAGCGAAAAACTGTTTTTT. The chain links TRBV7-6 to TRBJ1-4, with TRBD1 matching 7 bases. Germline values: CDR1 SGHVS, CDR2 FNYEAQ. J gave up 8 bases and V 8 bases, and 8 bases lay outside the gene matches. The CDR3 length is 13 residues.